Listed here is a single T cell receptor beta chain. The antigen is unknown. The authors reverse transcribed all of the isolated RNA, so sequencing captured expressed TCRB transcripts. An average of roughly 980,000 reads was obtained from stem cell-like memory T cell samples. Generated by immunoSEQ multiplex PCR, the TCRdb table keeps only in-frame clones and is missing some. This sample has 15,000 to 17,000 clones, with about 40% found just once. The data derive from a study of beta chain features in type 1 diabetes. The V gene's germline CDR1 is SGHAT and CDR2 FQNNGV. The CDR3 is made up of 13 amino acids. V shed 5 bases and J shed 9 bases, with 14 bases lying between them. Whole-study findings and limits: TCRB CDR3s were moderately but significantly shorter in Type 1 diabetes patients in all four CD4+ subsets.

The TCR was taken from a woman aged 40 to 50 in good health. The chain joins TRBV11-2 to TRBJ2-1, with D maybe TRBD2 (5 bases). Sequencing was carried out using stem cell memory CD4+ T cells from blood. The CDR3 nucleotides are TGTGCCAGCAGCGCCCCTAGAGGGCGTGAGCAGTTCTTC. It is translated as CASSAPRGREQFF.